This TCR beta chain was retrieved from a study of blood T cell repertoires in COVID-19. Looking at the study overall: The study drew acute and convalescent COVID-19 samples from the United States, Italy and Spain. T cells, B-cell-depleted T cells, or PBMCs supplied cDNA or gDNA.

In the source study's methods: For nucleated cells, counts were estimated from reference gene primer amplification. The data were produced by immunoSEQ multiplex PCR, yet TCRdb's version contains in-frame clones alone and is incomplete. V, J and clone size are taken as reported in that table, and D and trimming were inferred from the DNA itself. Of about 69,000 clones in the sample, about nine tenths were seen once. V lost 5 bases, J lost 2 bases, and 6 bases stayed unmatched. This CDR3 comprises 15 residues. The germline gives CDR1 MNHEY, CDR2 SMNVEV (reference sequence). Sequenced input: peripheral blood. This chain uses TRBV27 with TRBJ1-3; 7 bases match TRBD1. The clonotype comes from a woman in her late teens or twenties with acute or convalescent COVID-19. CDR3: CASSLTGAAGNTIYF. In DNA form, the CDR3 reads TGTGCCAGCAGTCTCACAGGGGCGGCTGGAAACACCATATATTTT.